The clone carrying this TCR beta chain occurred a few times. These data come from a study of blood T cell repertoires in COVID-19. Study summary: Italy, Spain and the United States were the sources of the convalescent and acute COVID-19 samples. Nucleic acid was either cDNA or gDNA, and it came from T cells, B-cell-depleted T cells, or PBMCs.

The data were produced by immunoSEQ multiplex PCR, yet TCRdb's version contains in-frame clones alone and is incomplete. In the table there are about 130,000 clones, 60% to 85% of which are singletons. The receptor comes from a man of 80 years or more with acute or convalescent COVID-19. The sequencing input was peripheral blood.

The CDR3 sequence: CASSPLAAGGERQFF. CDR3 bases: TGTGCCAGCAGCCCACTGGCGGCGGGGGGGGAACGCCAGTTCTTC. The chain combines TRBV3-1 (or the pseudogene TRBV3-2) with TRBJ2-1, with 9 bases identical to TRBD2. CDR1 is LGHDT and CDR2 is YNNKEL in the germline V gene (reference sequence). CDR3 length: 15 residues. The trim removed 4 bases at V and 13 bases at J, leaving 14 bases unmatched.